The following is a T cell receptor beta chain sequence with its context. In the study's own analysis: Scientists estimated how many nucleated cells there were by amplifying reference gene primers. Generated by immunoSEQ multiplex PCR, the TCRdb table keeps only in-frame clones and is missing some. The DNA gave D and trimming, while V, J and clone size come from that table. The sample contains 120,000 or so clones, roughly 88% of which appear only once. These data originate in a study of blood T cell repertoires in COVID-19. Study at large: Samples came from the United States, Italy and Spain, spanning acute and convalescent COVID-19. T cells, B-cell-depleted T cells, or PBMCs supplied cDNA or gDNA.

Germline V gene data show CDR1 as ENHRY and CDR2 as SYGVKD. The CDR3 extends over 16 amino acids. The germline V and J ends were trimmed by 10 bases and 0 bases, with 21 bases remaining between them. The source material was peripheral blood. The V and J genes are TRBV10-3 and TRBJ1-1, with a weak D call TRBD1 (6 bases). The clonotype was recovered from a woman aged 45-65 years with active or convalescent COVID-19. CDR3 sequence (DNA): TGTGCCAGCGCCTTCTCGACAGGCCAAATGAACACTGAAGCTTTCTTT. Amino acid sequence: CASAFSTGQMNTEAFF.